This paragraph covers one T cell receptor beta chain sequence. It has no known antigen specificity. Base qualities are not provided; no much larger clone lies one nucleotide away. The time point label of this sample denotes: week 23, last vaccination. Each vaccine dose, consisting of 300 ug of a 20-mer mutant IDH1 peptide in Montanide, was administered subcutaneously with topical imiquimod. Donors had newly diagnosed WHO grade 3 or 4 IDH1-mutant astrocytomas with loss of nuclear ATRX. The samples were drawn from NOA16, a multicentre, single-arm, open-label phase I trial in Germany that tested a mutant IDH1 peptide vaccine in humans for the first time. Genomic DNA for TCRB sequencing was extracted from EDTA blood using the DNeasy Blood and Tissue Kit. As encoded in the germline V gene, CDR1 is MRHNA while CDR2 is SNTAGT. The CDR3 measures 16 amino acids from cysteine to phenylalanine. The read is trimmed to its CDR3 DNA, 48 bases read in frame from base 1. V is shortened by 4 bases, J by 6 bases, and the region joining them spans 16 bases.

The data stem from a study of a mutant IDH1 vaccine in newly diagnosed glioma (dated by TCRdb to the early 2020s). As for the study more broadly: Across visits V03 through V10, patients got a total of eight vaccinations, given in weeks 1, 3, 5, 7, 11, 15, 19 and 23. In the chemotherapy-containing groups, vaccination started alongside temozolomide cycles, whereas in patients who had radiotherapy alone it started 4-6 weeks after radiotherapy. The roughly 35 treated patients were 62.5% male and around 38% female, with a mean age of roughly 42 years. Before enrollment, patients had received standard therapy of radiotherapy alone, temozolomide alone, or radiochemotherapy with temozolomide; most received the combination. Peripheral blood was collected at six visits: V03 (baseline), V05, V07, V10, V12 and V13. For exploratory analyses, longitudinal TCRB deep sequencing was carried out in under 30 treated patients wherever samples were available.

The paper's findings and limits, for the study overall: Vaccine-induced immune responses across multiple MHC alleles were detected in 93.3% of patients. Selection of PBMC samples for TCRB deep sequencing was based on availability. No apparent relationship was observed between pseudoprogression and alterations in the top peripheral T cell clonotypes detected by TCRB sequencing. The authors noted that analyses of patient blood samples could not be reproduced because of sample limitations.

Preparation of the library involved the immunoSEQ multiplex PCR assay. Rearranged TCR beta chain sequences were amplified with the hsTCRB Kit following the manufacturer's protocol. TCRB libraries were sequenced on an Illumina MiSeq. Processing in the source paper ran as follows. The kit vendor's proprietary platform handled demultiplexing, trimming and gene mapping. The clones in this table, taken by TCRdb from immuneACCESS, are in-frame only. Not every clone is retained; where verified, under half of the shortfall comes from an unresolved V gene, and the cause of the rest is unknown. Clone size and V and J calls were adopted from that table, with D and trimming inferred from the DNA. A total of about 65,000 clones appear in this sample, roughly 84% of them only once. Under 4.5% of the sample is in the top ten clones.

The clonotype was recovered from a man aged 25-40 years with glioma. The rearrangement joined TRBV6-4 to TRBJ1-6, with the D gene uncertain. Here the sequenced sample was PBMCs, taken from a glioma patient whose treatment included an IDH1 peptide vaccine. The CDR3 protein sequence reads: CASSAGLGSSNSPLHF. The DNA is as follows: TGTGCCAGCAGTGCAGGATTGGGGAGTAGTAATTCACCCCTCCACTTT.